These 27 T cell receptor beta chains came from one sample sequenced in a study of technical replicates of blood from a few donors. TCRdb's table, derived via immunoSEQ multiplex PCR, lists solely in-frame clones and lacks some. The data contain over 70,000 clones, 90% to 97% of them seen just once; the ten biggest clones take up roughly 0.21%. The source material was T cells isolated from PBMCs. The receptors come from a human donor in good health.

The V gene is TRBV7-2, the J gene TRBJ2-2; no firm D call. From germline, CDR1 is SGHTA and CDR2 FQGNSA. V gave up 5 bases and J gave up 4 bases, with 8 bases separating them. The CDR3 is made up of 13 amino acids. As DNA, the CDR3 is TGTGCCAGCAGCCCAGACTCCACCGGGGAGCTGTTTTTT. This translates into CASSPDSTGELFF.

This clone appeared once. This chain joins TRBV7-9 and TRBJ1-2; tentatively, D is TRBD1 (6 bases). The CDR3 length is 15 residues. Germline V CDR1 and CDR2: SEHNR, FQNEAQ (reference sequence). The ends were cut back, 5 bases at V and 4 bases at J, with 17 bases in the middle. Here the CDR3 DNA reads TGTGCCAGCAGCACCAGCTCAGGGGTTATCTATGGCTACACCTTC. Translation: CASSTSSGVIYGYTF.

CDR3 region: CASSPTPSATDTQYF. Here the CDR3 DNA reads TGTGCCAGCAGCCCAACTCCCTCCGCCACAGATACGCAGTATTTT. The chain recombines TRBV14 with TRBJ2-3; no reliable D call. CDR1 and CDR2 from the germline V gene are SGHDN and FVKESK. The CDR3 extends over 15 amino acids. V was clipped by 4 bases and J by 2 bases, with 13 bases between them.

The chain has TRBV28 and TRBJ2-1; maybe TRBD2 (5 bases). CDR1 is MDHEN and CDR2 is SYDVKM in the germline V gene. This CDR3 is 14 amino acids long. Trimming removed 5 bases at V and 7 bases at J, with 15 bases between. In DNA form, the CDR3 reads TGTGCCAGCAGTAGTTATGGGAGAATAAATGAGCAGTTCTTC. It is translated as CASSSYGRINEQFF.

The chain employs TRBV4-1 and TRBJ1-2, with D unclear. This CDR3 region has 14 residues. Trimming shortened V by 0 bases and J by 2 bases, and 7 bases separated the two germline ends. Germline V gene sequence: CDR1 MGHRA, CDR2 YSYEKL. CDR3 sequence reads: CASSQETANYGYTF. CDR3 sequence (DNA): TGCGCCAGCAGCCAAGAAACAGCCAACTATGGCTACACCTTC.

CDR3 sequence reads: CASSYSWTGGSGANVLTF. CDR3 coding DNA: TGTGCCAGCAGTTACTCCTGGACAGGGGGTTCTGGGGCCAACGTCCTGACTTTC. The chain joins TRBV27 to TRBJ2-6; the match to TRBD1 covers 10 bases. The CDR3 contains 18 residues. V was pared by 4 bases and J by 1 base, with 7 bases of the junction left unmatched. CDR1 and CDR2 from the germline V gene are MNHEY and SMNVEV (reference sequence).

The chain employs TRBV10-3 and TRBJ1-1; 8 bases are shared with TRBD1. Germline assignment: CDR1 ENHRY and CDR2 SYGVKD. The CDR3 spans 14 residues. V dropped 10 bases and J dropped 1; count of bases not matched to a gene: 8. CDR3 bases: TGTGCCAGTTCAACCGGGACAGGGAACACTGAAGCTTTCTTT. Translated, it gives CASSTGTGNTEAFF.

The V call is TRBV7-5, the J call TRBJ1-2. TRBV7-5 is termed a pseudogene. The CDR3 spans 16 residues. Written as DNA, the CDR3 is TGTGTCAGAAGCTTAGCGCTAGGGAAGGGAGGCTATGGCTACACCTTC. This sequence encodes CVRSLALGKGGYGYTF.

This clone was recorded only once. V usage is TRBV5-4 and J usage is TRBJ2-5; 11 nucleotides match TRBD2. Germline lookup yields CDR1 SGHNT and CDR2 YYREEE (reference sequence). V shed 5 bases, J shed 2 bases, and the junction held 5 bases outside the gene matches. The CDR3 runs to 15 residues. CDR3 bases: TGTGCCAGCAGGATAGCGGGGGGGCGTCAAGAGACCCAGTACTTC. This gives the protein CASRIAGGRQETQYF.

J is TRBJ1-1 and V is TRBV7-2; possible D gene TRBD1, 5 bases. The V end was cut by 4 bases, the J end by 2 bases, with 11 bases between. This CDR3 spans 14 amino acids. Looked up from germline, CDR1 is SGHTA and CDR2 is FQGNSA. CDR3 region: CASSYRSLNTEAFF. The DNA for the CDR3 is TGTGCCAGCAGCTACAGGAGCCTCAACACTGAAGCTTTCTTT.

V and J are TRBV4-1 and TRBJ1-5; D uncertain. The CDR3 is made up of 13 amino acids. V lost 4 bases and J lost 9, with 13 bases in between. Germline CDR1 reads MGHRA; CDR2 reads YSYEKL. CDR3 sequence reads: CASSPDPGGPQHF. CDR3 DNA: TGCGCCAGCAGCCCAGATCCGGGAGGGCCCCAGCATTTT.

The chain combines TRBV5-1 with TRBJ1-2, with 12 bases identical to TRBD1. Germline V gene lookup returns CDR1 SGHRS and CDR2 YFSETQ. The V and J ends lost 4 bases and 8 bases, in that order; junction bases with no gene match: 12. The CDR3 length is 16 residues. CDR3 protein: CASSRTGTGGLWGYTF. CDR3 nucleotides: TGCGCCAGCAGCCGGACTGGGACAGGGGGCCTGTGGGGCTACACCTTC.

Comments on this clone: At one boundary the junction diverges from the germline segment, which might be a read error. This chain connects TRBV19 to TRBJ1-1; the match to TRBD1 covers 8 bases. Germline V gene sequence: CDR1 LNHDA, CDR2 SQIVND (reference sequence). This CDR3 region has 17 residues. The CDR3 loop is CASSVDSRGRYGTEAFF. The CDR3 DNA sequence: TGTGCCAGTAGTGTAGACTCCAGGGGGCGATACGGCACTGAAGCTTTCTTT.

The chain links TRBV28 to TRBJ2-1, with TRBD1 identical over 8 bases. Germline values: CDR1 MDHEN, CDR2 SYDVKM. Trimming removed 4 bases from V and 2 bases from J; junction bases left unmatched: 10. The CDR3 is 17 residues long. The CDR3 loop reads CASSSLRQGRTYNEQFF. Here the CDR3 DNA reads TGTGCCAGCAGTTCTCTCCGACAGGGGAGGACCTACAATGAGCAGTTCTTC.

This clone appeared a single time. This chain connects TRBV19 to TRBJ2-5, with D perhaps TRBD2 (6 bases). V shed 6 bases and J shed 2 bases, with 19 bases lying between them. The CDR3 runs to 16 residues. CDR1 LNHDA and CDR2 SQIVND come from the germline V gene (reference sequence). CDR3 region: CASRDLRAGFQETQYF. The DNA of the CDR3 is TGTGCCAGTAGAGATCTGCGAGCGGGCTTTCAAGAGACCCAGTACTTC.

The chain uses TRBV6-1 and TRBJ2-3; D unresolved. The ends were cut back, 1 base at V and 6 bases at J, with 17 bases in the middle. The CDR3 sequence is 16 residues long. In germline, CDR1 is MNHNS, CDR2 SASEGT. Written as DNA, the CDR3 is TGTGCCAGCAGTGAAGTTGACAATCTTATTGGGGATACGCAGTATTTT. Its translation: CASSEVDNLIGDTQYF.

The CDR3 spells CASSQEQMNTEAFF. CDR3 nucleotide sequence: TGCGCCAGCAGCCAAGAACAGATGAACACTGAAGCTTTCTTT. The chain has TRBV4-1 and TRBJ1-1; the D is unclear. The CDR3 is made up of 14 amino acids. Per the germline V gene, CDR1 is MGHRA and CDR2 is YSYEKL. V was cut by 0 bases and J by 0 bases, with 5 bases left in between.

The chain links TRBV6-5 to TRBJ1-1, with 9 bases lining up with TRBD1. The CDR3 totals 14 residues. With V trimmed by 2 bases and J by 6 bases, 4 bases remained unmatched. CDR1 MNHEY and CDR2 SVGAGI come from the germline V gene. The CDR3 loop is CASSYDRGISEAFF. DNA of the CDR3: TGTGCCAGCAGTTACGACAGGGGGATATCTGAAGCTTTCTTT.

This clone occurred once. The rearrangement uses TRBV27 and TRBJ2-5, with a weak D call TRBD2 (7 bases). The germline V gene has CDR1 MNHEY and CDR2 SMNVEV (reference sequence). The CDR3 loop spans 15 amino acids. Trimming removed 7 bases at V and 3 bases at J, with 18 bases between. CDR3 sequence reads: CASNGGGGGEETQYF. The CDR3 DNA reads TGTGCCAGCAACGGGGGCGGGGGAGGGGAAGAGACCCAGTACTTC.

The CDR3 DNA is TGTGCCACCAGCAGAGGAACTAGCAGCTACGAGCAGTACTTC. This gives the protein CATSRGTSSYEQYF. This sequence joins TRBV15 and TRBJ2-7; a weak D match, TRBD2 (6 bases). Deletions cut 1 base from V and 3 bases from J, with 10 bases between. This CDR3 comprises 14 residues. The germline V gene has CDR1 LNHNV and CDR2 YYDKDF (reference sequence).

V and J are TRBV5-1 and TRBJ1-1, with a weak D call TRBD1 (6 bases). CDR1 is SGHRS, CDR2 YFSETQ, per germline. The CDR3 extends over 12 amino acids. The V and J ends lost 3 bases and 8 bases respectively, with 11 bases between them. In DNA form, the CDR3 reads TGCGCCAGCAGCTCACAGGGTCCCGAAGCTTTCTTT. It specifies CASSSQGPEAFF. Variable domain in full (rest from reference TRBV5-1 and TRBJ1-1): KAGVTQTPRYLIKTRGQQVTLSCSPISGHRSVSWYQQTPGQGLQFLFEYFSETQRNKGNFPGRFSGRQFSNSRSEMNVSTLELGDSALYLCASSSQGPEAFFGQGTRLTVV.

This sequence joins TRBV6-5 and TRBJ1-3; perhaps TRBD1 as D (5 bases). CDR1 MNHEY and CDR2 SVGAGI come from the germline V gene. The CDR3 loop spans 14 amino acids. V dropped 6 bases and J dropped 0 bases, with 9 bases sitting between them. The CDR3 bases are TGTGCCAGCAGAGACAGATTCTCTGGAAACACCATATATTTT. Its protein product is CASRDRFSGNTIYF.

The gene calls are TRBV6-5 and TRBJ2-3; possible D gene TRBD2, 5 bases. Germline CDR1 MNHEY, CDR2 SVGAGI. The CDR3 runs 14 residues. V lost 0 bases and J 4 bases, leaving 8 bases between the germline ends. This CDR3 is CASSYSVAPDTQYF. Written as DNA, the CDR3 is TGTGCCAGCAGTTACTCGGTAGCGCCAGATACGCAGTATTTT.

The chain links TRBV4-1 to TRBJ2-7, with 8 bases identical to TRBD2. The CDR3 loop spans 15 amino acids. V lost 7 bases, J lost 5 bases, and 13 bases stayed unmatched. The germline gives CDR1 MGHRA, CDR2 YSYEKL. The chain's CDR3 is CASNHIAGIFNEQYF. CDR3 DNA: TGCGCCAGCAACCACATAGCGGGAATTTTCAACGAGCAGTACTTC.

The rearrangement uses TRBV7-9 and TRBJ1-2; 7 nucleotides agree with TRBD1. Germline assignment: CDR1 SEHNR and CDR2 FQNEAQ (reference sequence). The CDR3 contains 14 residues. The trim removed 5 bases at V and 2 bases at J, leaving 5 bases unmatched. The CDR3 loop reads CASSLGQANYGYTF. As DNA, the CDR3 is TGTGCCAGCAGCCTCGGACAGGCGAACTATGGCTACACCTTC.

V is TRBV5-1 and J is TRBJ2-7; 14 bases fit TRBD2. Looked up from germline, CDR1 is SGHRS and CDR2 is YFSETQ. V lost 3 bases to trimming and J lost 4 bases; unmatched junction nucleotides: 9. This CDR3 is built from 17 residues. The CDR3 coding sequence is TGCGCCAGCAGCTCTACCGGGACTAGCGGGAGTACATACGAGCAGTACTTC. It codes for CASSSTGTSGSTYEQYF.

V is TRBV7-8 and J is TRBJ1-4; no clear D. In germline, CDR1 is SGHVS, CDR2 FQNEAQ. The CDR3 sequence is 14 residues long. The V end was cut by 5 bases, the J end by 7 bases, with 14 bases between. The CDR3 protein is CASSQAEWPEKLFF. The CDR3 coding sequence is TGTGCCAGCAGCCAAGCGGAATGGCCTGAAAAACTGTTTTTT.